This record looks at one TCR beta chain sequence and its context. Germline V gene sequence: CDR1 SGHAT, CDR2 FQDESV (reference sequence). This CDR3 has 14 residues. Trimming took off 5 bases at V and 0 bases at J, with 10 bases between the two ends. The data are from a study of blood T cell repertoires in COVID-19. Study overall: Some COVID-19 samples were acute and others convalescent; all came from the United States, Italy and Spain.

Measured with immunoSEQ multiplex PCR; TCRdb has only the in-frame clones, and not every one. This sample has some 60,000 clones, with about 88% found just once. The sequence came from a man between 60 and 70 years old with acute or convalescent COVID-19. The rearrangement links TRBV11-1 to TRBJ1-1, with D unclear. The material sequenced was peripheral blood. CDR3 bases: TGTGCCAGCAGCCACCTTTCTATGAACACTGAAGCTTTCTTT. Its protein product is CASSHLSMNTEAFF.